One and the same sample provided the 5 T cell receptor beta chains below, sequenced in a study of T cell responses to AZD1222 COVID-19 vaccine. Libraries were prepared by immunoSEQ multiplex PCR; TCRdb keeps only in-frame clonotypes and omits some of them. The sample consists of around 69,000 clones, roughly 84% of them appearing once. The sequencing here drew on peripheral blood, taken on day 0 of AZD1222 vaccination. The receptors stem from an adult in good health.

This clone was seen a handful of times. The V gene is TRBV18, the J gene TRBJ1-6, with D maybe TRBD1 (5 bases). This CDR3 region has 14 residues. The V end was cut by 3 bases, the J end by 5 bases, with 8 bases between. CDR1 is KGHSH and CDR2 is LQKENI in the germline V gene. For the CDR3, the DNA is TGTGCCAGCTCACCTGGGGCGGATAATTCACCCCTCCACTTT. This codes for CASSPGADNSPLHF.

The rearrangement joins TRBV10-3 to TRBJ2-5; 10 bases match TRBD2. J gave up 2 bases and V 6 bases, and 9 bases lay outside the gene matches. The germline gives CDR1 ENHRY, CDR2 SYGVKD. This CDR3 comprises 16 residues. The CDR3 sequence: CAIRASGGEKQETQYF. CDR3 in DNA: TGTGCCATCAGGGCTAGCGGGGGTGAAAAGCAAGAGACCCAGTACTTC.

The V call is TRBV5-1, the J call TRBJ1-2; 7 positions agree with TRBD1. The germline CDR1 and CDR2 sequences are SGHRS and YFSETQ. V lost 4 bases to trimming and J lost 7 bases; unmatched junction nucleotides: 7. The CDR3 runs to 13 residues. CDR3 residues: CASSKGQAGGYTF. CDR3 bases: TGCGCCAGCAGCAAAGGACAGGCGGGTGGCTACACCTTC.

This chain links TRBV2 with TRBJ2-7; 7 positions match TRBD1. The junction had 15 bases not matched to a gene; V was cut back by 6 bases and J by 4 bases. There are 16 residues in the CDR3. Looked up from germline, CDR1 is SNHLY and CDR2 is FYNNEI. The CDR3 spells CASSQPLQGLGYEQYF. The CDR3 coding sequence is TGTGCCAGCAGCCAACCCCTACAGGGGTTAGGGTACGAGCAGTACTTC. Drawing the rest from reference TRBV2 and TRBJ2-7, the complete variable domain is EPEVTQTPSHQVTQMGQEVILRCVPISNHLYFYWYRQILGQKVEFLVSFYNNEISEKSEIFDDQFSVERPDGSNFTLKIRSTKLEDSAMYFCASSQPLQGLGYEQYFGPGTRLTVT.

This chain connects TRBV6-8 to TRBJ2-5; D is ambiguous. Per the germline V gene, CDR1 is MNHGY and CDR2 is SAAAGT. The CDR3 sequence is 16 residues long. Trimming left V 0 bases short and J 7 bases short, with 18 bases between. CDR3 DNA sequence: TGTGCCAGCAGTTACTCTCCCCGGCCCCCCACGGGGACCCAGTACTTC. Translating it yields CASSYSPRPPTGTQYF.